The clone carrying this T cell receptor beta chain was counted between two and nine times. What it binds is not known. This sample stems from a study of T cells in Graves' hyperthyroidism and ophthalmopathy. Study-level points and caveats: By a 13 V-J model, ophthalmopathy was set apart from stable hyperthyroidism.

Amplification yielded TCR beta CDR3 regions, with RNA transcripts as the source. The HTBI primer set was used in a first-round RT-PCR of the TCR CDR3. TCRdb analysed the multiplex PCR reads with MiXCR anew, one entry per CDR3 protein. In the table there are around 660,000 distinct CDR3 sequences, about 45% of which are singletons. This CDR3 contains 15 residues. The junction had 7 bases not matched to a gene; V was cut back by 0 bases and J by 8 bases. Germline V CDR1 and CDR2: DFQATT, SNEGSKA (reference sequence). The chain couples TRBV20-1 to TRBJ1-4, with 9 bases lining up with TRBD1. Sequenced: peripheral blood or thyroid tissue (not recorded which). This TCR was sampled from an adult man with Graves' disease, either hyperthyroidism or ophthalmopathy (not recorded which). The CDR3: CSARDSGQGEEKLFF. The CDR3 DNA reads TGCAGTGCTAGAGATTCGGGACAGGGAGAGGAAAAACTGTTTTTT.